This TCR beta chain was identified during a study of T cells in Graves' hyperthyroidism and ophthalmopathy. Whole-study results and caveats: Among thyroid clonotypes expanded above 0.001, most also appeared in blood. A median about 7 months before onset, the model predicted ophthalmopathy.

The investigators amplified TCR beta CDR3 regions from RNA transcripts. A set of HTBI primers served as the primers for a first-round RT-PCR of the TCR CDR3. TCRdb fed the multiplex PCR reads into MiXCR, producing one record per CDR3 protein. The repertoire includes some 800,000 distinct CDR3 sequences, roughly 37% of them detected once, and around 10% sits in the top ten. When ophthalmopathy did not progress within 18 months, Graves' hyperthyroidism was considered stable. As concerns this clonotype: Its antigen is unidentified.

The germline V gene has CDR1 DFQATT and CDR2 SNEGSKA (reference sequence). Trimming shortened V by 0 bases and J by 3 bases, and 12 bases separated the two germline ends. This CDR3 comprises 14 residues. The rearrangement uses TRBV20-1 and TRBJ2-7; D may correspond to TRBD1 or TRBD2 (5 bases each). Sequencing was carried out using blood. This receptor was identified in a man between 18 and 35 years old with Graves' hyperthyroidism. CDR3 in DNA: TGCAGTGCTAGAGATCAGGGCAGCGGCTACGAGCAGTACTTC. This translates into CSARDQGSGYEQYF.